One and the same sample provided the 25 T cell receptor beta chains below, sequenced in a study of T cell repertoires in cytomegalovirus infection (dated by TCRdb to about 2019). The treatment or condition label, read with the paper, signifies: in vitro stimulation with specific CMV peptide epitopes to enrich CMV-specific T cells. No antigen has been assigned to these receptors. Sequenced on an Illumina HiSeq 1500. The raw public data were reprocessed by TCRdb itself: fastp quality trimming at Q25, MiXCR clonotype calling, in-frame beta chains only. Under each unique CDR3 protein, matching rows form one entry showing the most common genes and DNA. The sample has 340,000 or so distinct CDR3 sequences on record, around 25% of them singletons. Clones ranked in the top ten supply about 14% of the sample. The material was cultured PBMCs, obtained from culture after CMV antigen stimulation. The receptor set was obtained from a human donor in good health (CMV status not recorded). Some clones in this sample may be carry-over from other donors' samples.

The sample holds many counts of this clonotype. The V call is TRBV6-1, the J call TRBJ1-2; D gene unclear. The V end was cut by 5 bases, the J end by 1 base, with 8 bases between. The CDR3 runs 13 residues. Germline assignment: CDR1 MNHNS and CDR2 SASEGT. CDR3 protein: CASSQTDNYGYTF. CDR3 coding DNA: TGTGCCAGCAGTCAAACAGATAACTATGGCTACACCTTC.

The rearrangement links TRBV7-2 to TRBJ1-1; tentative D call: TRBD1 (6 bases). Germline assignment: CDR1 SGHTA and CDR2 FQGNSA. CDR3 length: 13 residues. V was clipped by 7 bases and J by 11 bases, with 20 bases between them. The CDR3 DNA is TGTGCCAGCAACTCTAGGGGGGGGTTTGGGGCTTTCTTT. It specifies CASNSRGGFGAFF.

This clonotype was counted at least ten times. The rearrangement uses TRBV11-3 and TRBJ2-1; 9 bases are shared with TRBD2. Germline lookup yields CDR1 SGHNT and CDR2 YENEEA. This CDR3 comprises 15 residues. J gave up 3 bases and V 5 bases, and 5 bases lay outside the gene matches. Here the CDR3 reads CASSRSGSSYNEQFF. DNA for the CDR3: TGTGCCAGCAGCCGTAGCGGGAGTAGCTACAATGAGCAGTTCTTC.

This clonotype was observed at least ten times. This chain joins TRBV7-2 and TRBJ1-3, with 10 bases aligning to TRBD1. This CDR3 region has 14 residues. Losses at the gene ends were 6 bases for V and 2 bases for J; bases not matched to a gene: 1. Germline V lookup: CDR1 SGHTA, CDR2 FQGNSA. The CDR3 loop reads CASRTGGAGNTIYF. The CDR3 coding sequence is TGTGCCAGCAGGACAGGGGGCGCTGGAAACACCATATATTTT.

There are a few counts of this clonotype. The chain links TRBV6-5 to TRBJ2-3, with D maybe TRBD2 (6 bases). V lost 4 bases and J 4 bases, leaving 15 bases between the germline ends. Germline V gene lookup returns CDR1 MNHEY and CDR2 SVGAGI. The CDR3 contains 15 residues. DNA for the CDR3: TGTGCCAGCAGTTCGGGTGGAGGGTGGGCAGATACGCAGTATTTT. It codes for CASSSGGGWADTQYF.

This clonotype was picked up a small number of times. The CDR3 is CASSSRGGGSVGTGELFF. The CDR3 DNA is TGTGCCAGCAGCTCCCGGGGGGGGGGTTCAGTAGGCACCGGGGAGCTGTTTTTT. This chain links TRBV7-2 with TRBJ2-2, with 8 bases matching TRBD2. Germline V lookup: CDR1 SGHTA, CDR2 FQGNSA. CDR3 length: 18 residues. V shed 4 bases, J shed 4 bases, and the junction held 14 bases outside the gene matches.

The chain has TRBV5-1 and TRBJ1-1; D unclear. Trimming left V 7 bases short and J 3 bases short, with 10 bases between. The CDR3 length is 12 residues. Per germline, CDR1 SGHRS and CDR2 YFSETQ. The CDR3 sequence: CASSLGDTEAFF. The CDR3 nucleotides are TGCGCCAGCTCACTCGGTGACACTGAAGCTTTCTTT.

The table lists this clonotype with a few counts. The chain's CDR3 is CASSLGLASDTQYF. CDR3 nucleotide sequence: TGTGCCAGCAGTTTGGGACTAGCGTCAGATACGCAGTATTTT. This chain joins TRBV12-3 or TRBV12-4 and TRBJ2-3; 10 bases map to TRBD2. V shed 3 bases, J shed 4 bases, and the junction held 1 base outside the gene matches. This CDR3 region has 14 residues.

This chain uses TRBV5-6 with TRBJ2-1; 8 bases map to TRBD2. Germline V CDR1 and CDR2: SGHDT, YYEEEE. J was trimmed by 6 bases and V by 2 bases; bases with no gene match: 7. The CDR3 has 15 amino acids. The CDR3 loop is CASSFGGLEGNEQFF. The CDR3 DNA reads TGTGCCAGCAGCTTTGGGGGACTAGAAGGCAATGAGCAGTTCTTC.

This clonotype came up many times. The chain combines TRBV7-2 with TRBJ1-1; 10 bases line up with TRBD1. Germline V gives CDR1 SGHTA, CDR2 FQGNSA. This CDR3 region has 16 residues. Losses at the gene ends were 5 bases for V and 3 bases for J; bases not matched to a gene: 9. The CDR3 bases are TGTGCCAGCAGCCCCGGGACAGGGGTAAAGGACACTGAAGCTTTCTTT. As protein: CASSPGTGVKDTEAFF.

In this sample, this clonotype turned up many times. The rearrangement joins TRBV7-2 to TRBJ1-5; the D gene is possibly TRBD1 (5 bases). This CDR3 has 14 amino acids. Germline V gene sequence: CDR1 SGHTA, CDR2 FQGNSA. V lost 6 bases, J lost 3 bases, and 12 bases lay in between. DNA for the CDR3: TGTGCCAGCAGTTCTGGGACGGCCAATCAGCCCCAGCATTTT. Encoded protein: CASSSGTANQPQHF.

This clonotype was counted a few times. The chain uses TRBV6-2 or TRBV6-3 and TRBJ2-2, with no clear D. Between the trimmed V and J ends, which lost 4 bases and 2 bases, there was a span of 8 bases. The length of the CDR3 is 14 residues. The germline CDR1 and CDR2 sequences are MNHEY and SVGEGT. CDR3 sequence reads: CASSWRQNTGELFF. For the CDR3, the DNA is TGTGCCAGCAGTTGGCGACAAAACACCGGGGAGCTGTTTTTT.

This clonotype is deemed medium-sized. Here the CDR3 reads CASSLGSFDEQFF. CDR3 in DNA: TGTGCCAGCAGCTTAGGTAGCTTTGATGAGCAGTTCTTC. This rearrangement joins TRBV7-2 to TRBJ2-1; no reliable D call. Germline V gene sequence: CDR1 SGHTA, CDR2 FQGNSA. Trimming pared 1 base from V and 8 bases from J, leaving 9 bases between. The CDR3 loop spans 13 amino acids.

As for this clonotype: A much larger clonotype is one base distant, so this may be a read error. J is TRBJ2-1 and V is TRBV6-1; D might be TRBD1 (5 bases). The CDR3 runs 14 residues. Germline-derived CDR1 and CDR2 are MNHNS and SASEGT. The CDR3 reads CASESDTTYDEQFF. The CDR3, as DNA: TGTGCCAGCGAGTCGGACACCACCTACGATGAGCAGTTCTTC.

This clonotype has ten or more counts. The chain has TRBV7-9 and TRBJ2-3; 9 bases match TRBD2. Germline trimming cut 2 bases from V and 2 bases from J; bases unmatched to any gene: 14. CDR1 is SEHNR and CDR2 is FQNEAQ in the germline V gene (reference sequence). There are 19 residues in the CDR3. The CDR3 protein is CASSLYGHGPSGITDTQYF. CDR3 nucleotides: TGTGCCAGCAGCTTATACGGTCATGGCCCTAGCGGGATCACAGATACGCAGTATTTT.

This clonotype was counted ten times or more. The rearrangement uses TRBV7-2 and TRBJ2-3, with 9 positions matching TRBD2. CDR1 SGHTA and CDR2 FQGNSA come from the germline V gene. The junction had 0 bases not matched to a gene; V was cut back by 1 base and J by 1 base. The CDR3 consists of 15 residues. The CDR3 DNA sequence: TGTGCCAGCAGCTTAGTAGCGGGAGGCACAGATACGCAGTATTTT. Translating gives CASSLVAGGTDTQYF.

The rearrangement joins TRBV10-3 to TRBJ2-1; TRBD2 matches at 7 bases. Germline-derived CDR1 and CDR2 are ENHRY and SYGVKD. V shed 6 bases and J 10 bases; nucleotides not matched to a gene: 9. This CDR3 region has 13 residues. As DNA, the CDR3 is TGTGCCATCAGCGCCCGACTAGCCCAGGAGCAGTTCTTC. This gives the protein CAISARLAQEQFF.

The genes are TRBV6-4 and TRBJ2-1, with 10 nucleotides matching TRBD1. Trimming at V came to 6 bases and at J to 4 bases, leaving 3 bases not matched to a gene. The CDR3 has 14 amino acids. CDR1 and CDR2 from the germline V gene are MRHNA and SNTAGT. The CDR3 DNA reads TGTGCCAGCAGGGAGGGACAGGGGTACAATGAGCAGTTCTTC. It yields the protein CASREGQGYNEQFF.

CDR3 sequence reads: CASTKDKRRDNQPQHF. Here the CDR3 DNA reads TGTGCCAGTACCAAGGATAAGAGACGGGATAATCAGCCCCAGCATTTT. This rearrangement joins TRBV19 to TRBJ1-5; D remains unclear. Germline V gene data show CDR1 as LNHDA and CDR2 as SQIVND (reference sequence). The length of the CDR3 is 16 residues. V was clipped by 7 bases and J by 4 bases, with 20 bases between them.

The chain combines TRBV20-1 with TRBJ2-7; TRBD2 matches at 12 bases. This CDR3 has 14 amino acids. Germline CDR1 and CDR2: DFQATT and SNEGSKA (reference sequence). Trimming cost V 2 bases and J 4 bases; bases outside gene matches: 3. The DNA of the CDR3 is TGCAGTGCTAGACAGACTAGCGGGAGTTACGAGCAGTACTTC. Its protein product is CSARQTSGSYEQYF.

This clonotype showed up just a few times. The rearrangement joins TRBV27 to TRBJ1-6, with TRBD1 matching 7 bases. The CDR3 spans 14 residues. Germline lookup yields CDR1 MNHEY and CDR2 SMNVEV (reference sequence). V trimming: 4 bases; J trimming: 8 bases; junction bases outside the gene matches: 5. The CDR3 sequence is CASSSTGSDSPLHF. The CDR3 DNA is TGTGCCAGCAGTTCGACAGGGAGCGATTCACCCCTCCACTTT.

The table lists this clonotype with a few counts. The chain has TRBV11-1 and TRBJ2-7; perhaps TRBD1 as D (7 bases). V was trimmed by 5 bases and J by 0 bases, leaving 17 bases between them. The CDR3 is made up of 16 amino acids. Germline CDR1 reads SGHAT; CDR2 reads FQDESV (reference sequence). The CDR3 nucleotides read TGTGCCAGCAGCCTAGATGCGGGACAGAGCTCCTACGAGCAGTACTTC. Amino acid sequence: CASSLDAGQSSYEQYF. Full variable domain (missing parts from reference TRBV11-1 and TRBJ2-7): EAEVAQSPRYKITEKSQAVAFWCDPISGHATLYWYRQILGQGPELLVQFQDESVVDDSQLPKDRFSAERLKGVDSTLKIQPAELGDSAMYLCASSLDAGQSSYEQYFGPGTRLTVT.

The table lists this clonotype with many counts. The rearrangement uses TRBV7-9 and TRBJ2-7; weak D call: TRBD2 (6 bases). The CDR3 length is 15 residues. CDR1 and CDR2 from the germline V gene are SEHNR and FQNEAQ (reference sequence). Trimming shortened V by 3 bases and J by 1 base, and 13 bases separated the two germline ends. CDR3 nucleotides: TGTGCCAGCAGCTTCTCGGGGGTTTGGTCCTACGAGCAGTACGTC. Its translation: CASSFSGVWSYEQYV.

This clonotype was seen more than once but under ten times. The gene calls are TRBV28 and TRBJ2-7; 8 positions match TRBD2. There are 13 residues in the CDR3. The germline CDR1 and CDR2 sequences are MDHEN and SYDVKM. Losses at the gene ends were 8 bases for V and 3 bases for J; bases not matched to a gene: 6. CDR3 sequence: CASQLSGSYEQYF. CDR3 in DNA: TGTGCCAGCCAGCTCAGCGGGAGCTACGAGCAGTACTTC.

In its sample, this clonotype was seen many times. This chain links TRBV7-8 with TRBJ2-4; TRBD2 aligns across 8 bases. This CDR3 spans 13 amino acids. The V gene's germline CDR1 is SGHVS and CDR2 FQNEAQ. The V and J ends lost 5 bases and 8 bases, in that order; junction bases with no gene match: 5. This CDR3 is CASSPGGGYIQYF. The CDR3 nucleotides read TGTGCCAGCAGCCCCGGGGGGGGATACATTCAGTACTTC.